These 7 T cell receptor beta chains were all obtained from the same sample, sequenced in a study of brain T cells in children with intractable seizures. Sequenced by immunoSEQ multiplex PCR; TCRdb stores in-frame clones only, minus some. The sample records roughly 110,000 clones, 90% to 95% being singletons. Sequenced material: peripheral blood, taken at surgery. The source is a boy under two years old with hemimegalencephaly and intractable seizures.

The V call is TRBV19, the J call TRBJ2-3, with 7 bases aligning to TRBD2. The CDR3 is made up of 13 amino acids. V dropped 9 bases and J dropped 5; count of bases not matched to a gene: 8. Germline values: CDR1 LNHDA, CDR2 SQIVND (reference sequence). CDR3 sequence reads: CASAAVAGDTQYF. DNA of the CDR3: TGTGCCAGCGCAGCCGTAGCGGGAGATACGCAGTATTTT.

V and J are TRBV6-5 and TRBJ2-7; the D gene is possibly TRBD2 (6 bases). V gave up 6 bases and J gave up 3 bases, with 15 bases separating them. The CDR3 has 14 amino acids. Germline CDR1 and CDR2: MNHEY and SVGAGI. CDR3 region: CASRKPGTYYEQYF. In nucleotides, the CDR3 is TGTGCCAGCAGAAAACCAGGGACTTACTACGAGCAGTACTTC.

The V gene is TRBV3-1 (or the pseudogene TRBV3-2), the J gene TRBJ2-7; tentatively, D is TRBD1 (5 bases). Looked up from germline, CDR1 is LGHDT and CDR2 is YNNKEL (reference sequence). The CDR3 runs to 14 residues. The ends were cut back, 1 base at V and 2 bases at J, with 9 bases in the middle. CDR3 bases: TGTGCCAGCAGCCAAGGGCAACAGGCCTACGAGCAGTACTTC. Its translation is CASSQGQQAYEQYF.

This clone was detected once. The gene calls are TRBV5-4 and TRBJ1-2; 7 nucleotides align to TRBD1. Trimming took 0 bases from V and 3 from J; bases not matched to a gene: 5. The CDR3 totals 15 residues. Germline V lookup: CDR1 SGHNT, CDR2 YYREEE (reference sequence). CDR3 DNA: TGTGCCAGCAGCTTGGTCGACAGGGATGACTATGGCTACACCTTC. It is translated as CASSLVDRDDYGYTF.

The rearrangement joins TRBV7-9 to TRBJ1-2; no reliable D call. From germline, CDR1 is SEHNR and CDR2 FQNEAQ (reference sequence). CDR3 size: 14 residues. V lost 1 base and J 4 bases, leaving 10 bases between the germline ends. The CDR3, as DNA: TGTGCCAGCAGCTTAGTTCCGGCTGCCTATGGCTACACCTTC. Protein sequence: CASSLVPAAYGYTF. The full variable domain, its missing parts supplied by reference TRBV7-9 and TRBJ1-2, is DTGVSQNPRHKITKRGQNVTFRCDPISEHNRLYWYRQTLGQGPEFLTYFQNEAQLEKSRLLSDRFSAERPKGSFSTLEIQRTEQGDSAMYLCASSLVPAAYGYTFGSGTRLTVV.

J is TRBJ1-6 and V is TRBV6-5, with a tentative D call TRBD1 (6 bases). CDR1 MNHEY and CDR2 SVGAGI come from the germline V gene. This CDR3 spans 15 amino acids. V was shortened by 8 bases and J by 7 bases, with 18 bases between the two germline ends. The CDR3 region has the DNA TGTGCCAGCCCCGGGGGGCAGACCGAAAATTCACCCCTCCACTTT. Protein product: CASPGGQTENSPLHF.

The chain recombines TRBV28 with TRBJ2-3; D possibly corresponds to TRBD2 (5 bases). This CDR3 comprises 12 residues. V was shortened by 8 bases and J by 2 bases, with 8 bases between the two germline ends. Germline CDR1 is MDHEN and CDR2 is SYDVKM. This CDR3 is CASGGFTDTQYF. CDR3 DNA: TGTGCCAGCGGAGGATTCACAGATACGCAGTATTTT.